This TCR beta chain was identified in a study of T-cell memory formation after mild COVID-19. The study, taken as a whole, reports: Clones contracting over day 15 to 85 were CD4/CD8 balanced, with later expanders leaning CD4+. Some SARS-CoV-2-responding clones were already detected in memory before infection.

MiXCR, applied by TCRdb to the 5' RACE reads, yields one record per CDR3 protein. The sample gives about 610,000 distinct CDR3 sequences, 17% of which show up once; approximately 8.1% is in the top ten. The V gene's germline CDR1 is WSHSY and CDR2 SAAADI. Deletions cut 2 bases from V and 6 bases from J, with 3 bases between. CDR3 size: 11 residues. As concerns this clonotype: The antigen remains undetermined.

The receptor comes from an adult woman who had mild COVID-19 (a few samples of this study predate the infection). Cell type and time point are not known. The sample consisted of PBMCs or a T cell subset sorted from them (not recorded which). V and J are TRBV10-2 and TRBJ2-3; D unresolved. CDR3 in DNA: TGCGCCAGCAGTGAGATCGATACGCAGTATTTT. It yields the protein CASSEIDTQYF.